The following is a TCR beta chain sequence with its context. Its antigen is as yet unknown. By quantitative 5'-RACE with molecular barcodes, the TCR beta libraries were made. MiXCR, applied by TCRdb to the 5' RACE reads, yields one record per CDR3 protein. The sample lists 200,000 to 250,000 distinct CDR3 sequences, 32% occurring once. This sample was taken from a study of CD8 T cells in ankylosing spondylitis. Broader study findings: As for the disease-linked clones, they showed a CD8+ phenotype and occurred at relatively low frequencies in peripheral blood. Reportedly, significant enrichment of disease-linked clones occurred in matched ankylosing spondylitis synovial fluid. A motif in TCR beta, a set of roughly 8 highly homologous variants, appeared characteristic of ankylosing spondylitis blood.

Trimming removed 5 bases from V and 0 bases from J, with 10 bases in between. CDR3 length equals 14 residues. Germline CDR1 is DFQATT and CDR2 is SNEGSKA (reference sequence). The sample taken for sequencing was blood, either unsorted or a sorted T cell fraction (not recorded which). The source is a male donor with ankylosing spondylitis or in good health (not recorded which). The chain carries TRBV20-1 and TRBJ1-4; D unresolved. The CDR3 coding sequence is TGCAGTGCTTCGGACGGCTCAACTAATGAAAAACTGTTTTTT. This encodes CSASDGSTNEKLFF.